A selection of T cell receptor beta chains follows, all from one sample in a study of cytomegalovirus exposure and HLA in healthy donors. Using immunoSEQ multiplex PCR, the repertoire was profiled, and TCRdb retains in-frame clones only, with some absent. The profile shows 68,000 or so clones, more than 95% of them singletons. The specimen was PBMCs. These receptors all come from a man younger than 35 in good health and CMV-seronegative. Each CDR3 is given with its conserved first and last residue. The D gene is left open where the match is weak. For some rows the clone size is stated as once, few or many, or as a class when expanded; others skip it.

>TRBJ1-2|TRBV5-6|-|-
CASSLMGGSDYGYTF
TGTGCCAGCAGCTTGATGGGAGGGAGTGACTATGGCTACACCTTC
>TRBJ1-1|TRBV7-9|TRBD1|-
CASSVRDSNTEAFF
TGTGCCAGCAGCGTCCGGGACAGCAACACTGAAGCTTTCTTT
>TRBJ2-5|TRBV19|TRBD1|once
CASSIGQGIETQYF
TGTGCCAGTAGTATCGGACAGGGAATTGAGACCCAGTACTTC
>TRBJ2-2|TRBV5-1|TRBD1|-
CASSFTGGVGTGELFF
TGCGCCAGCAGCTTCACAGGGGGAGTGGGCACCGGGGAGCTGTTTTTT
>TRBJ1-5|TRBV30|TRBD1|-
CAFTPTGGQPQHF
TGTGCCTTTACCCCCACAGGGGGCCAGCCCCAGCATTTT
>TRBJ2-7|TRBV2|TRBD2|-
CASSLAGGAYEQYF
TGTGCCAGCAGTCTAGCGGGAGGGGCCTACGAGCAGTACTTC
>TRBJ2-2|TRBV7-9|TRBD2|-
CASTEGGLVSGELFF
TGTGCCAGCACCGAGGGGGGACTAGTGTCCGGGGAGCTGTTTTTT
>TRBJ2-2|TRBV27|TRBD1|-
CASSGQGSGELFF
TGTGCCAGCAGTGGACAGGGTAGCGGGGAGCTGTTTTTT
>TRBJ2-6|TRBV6-6|-|-
CASSLPGANVLTF
TGTGCCAGCAGTCTACCTGGGGCCAACGTCCTGACTTTC
>TRBJ1-6|TRBV18|TRBD1|-
CASSPGTGDSSPLHF
TGTGCCAGCTCACCAGGGACAGGGGATAGTTCACCCCTCCACTTT
>TRBJ2-7|TRBV7-3|-|-
CASSLTGPYEQYF
TGTGCCAGCAGCTTAACGGGGCCCTACGAGCAGTACTTC
>TRBJ1-5|TRBV6-5|-|-
CASSTKGYSNQPQHF
TGTGCCAGCAGTACCAAGGGGTATAGCAATCAGCCCCAGCATTTT
>TRBJ2-7|TRBV6-6|TRBD1|once
CASSYSTGLSYEQYF
TGTGCCAGCAGTTACTCGACAGGGTTGTCCTACGAGCAGTACTTC
>TRBJ1-2|TRBV7-2|-|-
CASSFEENYGYTF
TGTGCCAGCAGCTTTGAGGAGAACTATGGCTACACCTTC
>TRBJ2-5|TRBV5-1|-|-
CASSLGGSGTQETQYF
TGCGCCAGCAGCTTGGGAGGGAGCGGAACCCAAGAGACCCAGTACTTC
>TRBJ2-2|TRBV28|-|-
CASSRPLYRKVGGTGELFF
TGTGCCAGCAGTCGCCCATTGTATAGGAAGGTCGGAGGAACCGGGGAGCTGTTTTTT
>TRBJ1-6|TRBV9|-|-
CASSTGTYNSPLHF
TGTGCCAGCAGCACCGGGACCTATAATTCACCCCTCCACTTT
>TRBJ2-5|TRBV6-1|TRBD1|-
CASSRDREETQYF
TGTGCCAGCAGTCGGGACAGGGAAGAGACCCAGTACTTC
>TRBJ2-1|TRBV27|TRBD1|once
CASGTGVGNEQFF
TGTGCCAGCGGGACAGGGGTGGGCAATGAGCAGTTCTTC
>TRBJ2-5|TRBV7-9|-|-
CASSLRRGEETQYF
TGTGCCAGCAGCCTCCGGAGGGGAGAGGAGACCCAGTACTTC
>TRBJ2-2|TRBV6-1|TRBD2|-
CASSELAGGTGELFF
TGTGCCAGCAGTGAACTAGCGGGAGGCACCGGGGAGCTGTTTTTT
>TRBJ2-1|TRBV9|-|-
CASSVGLSSYNEQFF
TGTGCCAGCAGCGTAGGCCTAAGCTCCTACAATGAGCAGTTCTTC
>TRBJ1-2|TRBV27|-|-
CASGLQGPVDGYTF
TGTGCCAGCGGGCTACAGGGCCCCGTAGATGGCTACACCTTC
>TRBJ1-1|TRBV28|-|-
CASSLTGGTEAFF
TGTGCCAGCAGTTTAACCGGGGGCACTGAAGCTTTCTTT
>TRBJ2-3|TRBV6-1|TRBD1|-
CASSEGDRGRTDTQYF
TGTGCCAGCAGTGAAGGTGACAGGGGGCGGACAGATACGCAGTATTTT
>TRBJ1-2|TRBV6-6|-|-
CASSYGRGYGYTF
TGTGCCAGCAGTTATGGGAGGGGTTATGGCTACACCTTC
>TRBJ1-2|TRBV7-2|TRBD1|-
CASSAQGVDLSYGYTF
TGTGCCAGCAGCGCCCAGGGGGTCGACCTTTCCTATGGCTACACCTTC
>TRBJ2-3|TRBV6-5|TRBD1|-
CASSRDRGTDTQYF
TGTGCCAGCAGCCGGGACAGGGGCACAGATACGCAGTATTTT
>TRBJ2-2|TRBV7-9|-|-
CASSTGGHTGELFF
TGTGCCAGCAGCACCGGGGGGCACACCGGGGAGCTGTTTTTT
>TRBJ1-2|TRBV18|TRBD1|-
CASSPTGTGLEGYGYTF
TGTGCCAGCTCACCAACCGGGACAGGGCTCGAGGGGTATGGCTACACCTTC
>TRBJ2-2|TRBV14|TRBD1|-
CASSRGQGRTGELFF
TGTGCCAGCAGCCGAGGACAGGGAAGAACCGGGGAGCTGTTTTTT
>TRBJ2-2|TRBV29-1|TRBD1|-
CSAERGLTGELFF
TGCAGCGCTGAAAGGGGGCTTACCGGGGAGCTGTTTTTT
>TRBJ1-1|TRBV5-1|TRBD1|-
CASTPSGTGYRGTEAFF
TGCGCCAGCACCCCCTCCGGGACAGGGTATAGGGGGACTGAAGCTTTCTTT
>TRBJ2-5|TRBV5-1|TRBD1|once
CASSARIVTGAYQETQYF
TGCGCCAGCAGCGCCCGGATAGTGACAGGGGCCTACCAAGAGACCCAGTACTTC
>TRBJ1-1|TRBV28|-|once
CASSWGGLNTEAFF
TGTGCCAGCAGTTGGGGAGGCCTGAACACTGAAGCTTTCTTT
>TRBJ2-2|TRBV2|-|-
CASRYRESNTGELFF
TGTGCCAGCAGGTACAGGGAGTCGAACACCGGGGAGCTGTTTTTT
>TRBJ1-5|TRBV6-6|TRBD1|-
CASSGTASNQPQHF
TGTGCCAGCAGTGGGACAGCTAGCAATCAGCCCCAGCATTTT
>TRBJ2-5|TRBV19|-|-
CASSMETGQETQYF
TGTGCCAGTAGTATGGAGACCGGCCAAGAGACCCAGTACTTC
>TRBJ2-1|TRBV28|-|-
CASIGVPEGEQFF
TGTGCCAGCATCGGAGTGCCTGAAGGTGAGCAGTTCTTC
>TRBJ1-3|TRBV7-9|-|-
CASSAQGLSGNTIYF
TGTGCCAGCAGTGCGCAGGGGCTATCAGGAAACACCATATATTTT
>TRBJ2-4|TRBV7-9|-|-
CASSSPEAPLIQYF
TGTGCCAGCAGCTCCCCGGAGGCCCCCCTCATTCAGTACTTC
>TRBJ1-1|TRBV11-1|TRBD1|-
CASSRDRGSTEAFF
TGTGCCAGCAGCCGGGACAGGGGGAGCACTGAAGCTTTCTTT
>TRBJ1-2|TRBV10-1|-|-
CASTIRAIYGYTF
TGCGCCAGCACGATCCGTGCGATCTATGGCTACACCTTC
>TRBJ2-5|TRBV2|-|-
CASRTGLTQETQYF
TGTGCCAGCAGAACAGGGTTGACTCAAGAGACCCAGTACTTC
>TRBJ2-3|TRBV27|-|-
CASSLLETDTQYF
TGTGCCAGCAGTTTACTAGAAACAGATACGCAGTATTTT
>TRBJ1-2|TRBV2|-|-
CASSAKLDYGYTF
TGTGCCAGCAGTGCAAAGCTCGACTATGGCTACACCTTC
>TRBJ1-2|TRBV11-3|TRBD1|-
CASSRTGEGYTF
TGTGCCAGCAGCCGGACAGGGGAAGGCTACACCTTC
>TRBJ1-2|TRBV5-5|TRBD1|-
CASSTGQGNYGYTF
TGTGCCAGCAGCACTGGACAGGGGAACTATGGCTACACCTTC
>TRBJ1-1|TRBV28|-|once
CASSNRVGTEAFF
TGTGCCAGCAGTAACAGGGTCGGCACTGAAGCTTTCTTT
>TRBJ1-6|TRBV10-1|-|-
CASSQDSYSPLHF
TGCGCCAGCAGTCAGGACAGCTATTCACCCCTCCACTTT
>TRBJ2-1|TRBV29-1|-|-
CSVEFWGAYNEQFF
TGCAGCGTTGAATTTTGGGGCGCGTACAATGAGCAGTTCTTC
>TRBJ1-5|TRBV6-6|-|-
CASSYNRDQPQHF
TGTGCCAGCAGTTATAACAGGGACCAGCCCCAGCATTTT
>TRBJ2-5|TRBV7-8|TRBD1|-
CASSVQGYQETQYF
TGTGCCAGCAGCGTACAGGGGTACCAAGAGACCCAGTACTTC
>TRBJ1-5|TRBV19|TRBD1|-
CASRTGFSQPQHF
TGTGCCAGTAGGACAGGGTTCAGTCAGCCCCAGCATTTT
>TRBJ1-1|TRBV19|-|-
CASKARKNTEAFF
TGTGCCAGTAAGGCGCGGAAGAACACTGAAGCTTTCTTT